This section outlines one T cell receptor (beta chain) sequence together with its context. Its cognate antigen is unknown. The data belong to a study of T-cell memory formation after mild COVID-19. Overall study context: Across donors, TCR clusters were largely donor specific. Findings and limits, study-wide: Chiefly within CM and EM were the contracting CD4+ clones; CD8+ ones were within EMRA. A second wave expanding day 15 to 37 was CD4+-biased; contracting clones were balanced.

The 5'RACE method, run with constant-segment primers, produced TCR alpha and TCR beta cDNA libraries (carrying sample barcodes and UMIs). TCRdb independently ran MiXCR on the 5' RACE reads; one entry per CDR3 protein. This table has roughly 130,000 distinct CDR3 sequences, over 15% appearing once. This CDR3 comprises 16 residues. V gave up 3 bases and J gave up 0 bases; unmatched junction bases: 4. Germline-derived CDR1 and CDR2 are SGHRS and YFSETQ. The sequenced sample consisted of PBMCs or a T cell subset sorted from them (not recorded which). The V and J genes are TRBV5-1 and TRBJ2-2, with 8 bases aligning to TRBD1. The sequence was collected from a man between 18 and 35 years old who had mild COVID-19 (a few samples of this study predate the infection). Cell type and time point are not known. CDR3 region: CASSSLDRANTGELFF. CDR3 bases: TGCGCCAGCAGCTCCCTGGACAGGGCGAACACCGGGGAGCTGTTTTTT. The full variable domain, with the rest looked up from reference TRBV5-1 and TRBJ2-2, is KAGVTQTPRYLIKTRGQQVTLSCSPISGHRSVSWYQQTPGQGLQFLFEYFSETQRNKGNFPGRFSGRQFSNSRSEMNVSTLELGDSALYLCASSSLDRANTGELFFGEGSRLTVL.